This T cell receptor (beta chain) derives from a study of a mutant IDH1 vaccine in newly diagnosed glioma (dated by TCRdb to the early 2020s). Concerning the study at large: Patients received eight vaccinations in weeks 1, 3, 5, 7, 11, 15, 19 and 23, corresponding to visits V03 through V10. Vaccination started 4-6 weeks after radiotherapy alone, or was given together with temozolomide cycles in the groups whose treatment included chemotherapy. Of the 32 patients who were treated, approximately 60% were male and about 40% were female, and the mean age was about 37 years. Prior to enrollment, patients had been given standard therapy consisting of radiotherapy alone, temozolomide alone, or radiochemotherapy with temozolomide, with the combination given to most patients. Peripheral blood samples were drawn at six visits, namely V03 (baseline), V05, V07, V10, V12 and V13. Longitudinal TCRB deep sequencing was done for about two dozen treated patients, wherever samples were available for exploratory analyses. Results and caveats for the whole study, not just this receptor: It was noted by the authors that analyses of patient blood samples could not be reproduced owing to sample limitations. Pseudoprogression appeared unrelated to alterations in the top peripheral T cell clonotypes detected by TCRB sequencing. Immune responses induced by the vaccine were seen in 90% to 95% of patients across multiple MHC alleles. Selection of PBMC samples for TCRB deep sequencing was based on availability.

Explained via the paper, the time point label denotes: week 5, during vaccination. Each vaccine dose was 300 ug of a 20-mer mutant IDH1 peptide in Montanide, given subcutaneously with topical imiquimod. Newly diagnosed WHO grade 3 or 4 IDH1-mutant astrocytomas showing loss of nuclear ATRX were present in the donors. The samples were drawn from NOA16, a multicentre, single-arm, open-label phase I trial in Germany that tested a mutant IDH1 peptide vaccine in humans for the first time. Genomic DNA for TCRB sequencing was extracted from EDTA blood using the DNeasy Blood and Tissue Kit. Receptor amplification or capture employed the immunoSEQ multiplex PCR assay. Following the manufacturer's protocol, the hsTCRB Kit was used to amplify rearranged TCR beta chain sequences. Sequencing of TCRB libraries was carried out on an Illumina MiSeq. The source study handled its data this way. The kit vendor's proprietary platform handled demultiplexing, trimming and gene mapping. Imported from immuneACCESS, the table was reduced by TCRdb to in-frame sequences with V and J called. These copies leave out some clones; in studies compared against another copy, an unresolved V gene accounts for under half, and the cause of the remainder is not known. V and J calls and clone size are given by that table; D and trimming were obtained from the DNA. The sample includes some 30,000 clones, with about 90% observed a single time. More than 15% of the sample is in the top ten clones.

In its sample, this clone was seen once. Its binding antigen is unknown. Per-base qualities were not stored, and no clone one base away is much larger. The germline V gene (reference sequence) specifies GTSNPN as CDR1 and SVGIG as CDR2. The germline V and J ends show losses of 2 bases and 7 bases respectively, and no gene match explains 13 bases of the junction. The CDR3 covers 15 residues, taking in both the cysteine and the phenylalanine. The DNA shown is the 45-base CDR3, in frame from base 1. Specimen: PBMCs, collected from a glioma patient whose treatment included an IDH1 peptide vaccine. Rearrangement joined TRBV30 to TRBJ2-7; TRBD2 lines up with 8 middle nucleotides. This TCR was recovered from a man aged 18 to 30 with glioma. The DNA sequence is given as TGTGCCTGGAGTCGCCTCTCGGGCCTAGCGGGTGAGCAGTACTTC. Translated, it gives CAWSRLSGLAGEQYF.